This T cell receptor beta chain is from a study of T cell responses to AZD1222 COVID-19 vaccine. Points from the study as a whole: It was only 6 or 7 AZD1222 recipients who were seropositive at baseline.

Germline values: CDR1 SEHNR, CDR2 FQNEAQ (reference sequence). The V end lost 7 bases, the J end lost 4 bases, and 14 bases lay between the germline ends. The CDR3 has 14 amino acids. Clones were sequenced by immunoSEQ multiplex PCR, and TCRdb holds only the in-frame ones, with some missing. The sample shows roughly 120,000 clones, approximately 94% of them seen only once. Notes on this clone: Its target is not known.

This sequence joins TRBV7-9 and TRBJ1-3, with a possible D match to TRBD1 (5 bases). Sequenced material: peripheral blood, taken on day 0 of AZD1222 vaccination. This TCR derives from an adult in good health. The CDR3 sequence: CASKRGVSGNTIYF. As DNA, the CDR3 is TGTGCCAGCAAGCGGGGGGTTTCGGGAAACACCATATATTTT.